Each of the 13 T cell receptor beta chains below was sequenced from the same sample in a study of cytomegalovirus exposure and HLA in healthy donors. Primers included in the PCR were 60 Vbeta and 13 Jbeta primers. Data came from immunoSEQ multiplex PCR; TCRdb stores just in-frame clones and leaves some out. The table shows 90,000 to 150,000 clones, with around three quarters occurring only once. What was sequenced was PBMCs. Source of these receptors: a man aged 18 to 35 in good health and CMV-seropositive.

This clone was found once. At one boundary the junction diverges from the germline segment, which might be a read error. CDR3 residues: CTSGLGAGSFTGELFF. In nucleotides, the CDR3 is TGTACTAGTGGTTTAGGTGCGGGCAGCTTCACCGGGGAGCTGTTTTTT. V gene TRBV12-5 combines with J gene TRBJ2-2; weak D call: TRBD2 (5 bases). The germline V gene encodes CDR1 LGHNT and CDR2 FRNRAP. The CDR3 sequence is 16 residues long.

This clone was detected once. The genes are TRBV15 and TRBJ2-7; 10 bases map to TRBD1. The CDR3 length is 14 residues. Germline values: CDR1 LNHNV, CDR2 YYDKDF (reference sequence). V trimming: 3 bases; J trimming: 3 bases; junction bases outside the gene matches: 2. Here the CDR3 DNA reads TGTGCCACCAGCAGTTGGGACAGGGGCTACGAGCAGTACTTC. Encoded protein: CATSSWDRGYEQYF.

CDR3 loop: CASSQVQGSEKLFF. The CDR3 nucleotides are TGCGCCAGCAGCCAAGTACAGGGAAGTGAAAAACTGTTTTTT. This chain connects TRBV4-1 to TRBJ1-4; possibly TRBD1 for D (6 bases). The CDR3 runs 14 residues. V was cut by 1 base and J by 7 bases, with 10 bases left in between. The germline V gene encodes CDR1 MGHRA and CDR2 YSYEKL.

The chain couples TRBV2 to TRBJ1-2; 11 bases are shared with TRBD1. The CDR3 contains 17 residues. Per the germline V gene, CDR1 is SNHLY and CDR2 is FYNNEI. The ends lost 6 bases at V and 7 bases at J; junction bases unmatched: 16. CDR3 sequence: CASSLRPGQGALVGYTF. In DNA, the CDR3 is TGTGCCAGCAGCCTACGTCCAGGACAGGGGGCTCTTGTTGGCTACACCTTC.

Regarding this clone: Mismatch with germline at one junction end may stem from a read error. The rearrangement links TRBV7-6 to TRBJ2-1; weak D call: TRBD2 (5 bases). This CDR3 region has 16 residues. Germline-derived CDR1 and CDR2 are SGHVS and FNYEAQ. Here the CDR3 reads CASSLAAGYSCNEQFF. The CDR3 coding sequence is TGTGCCAGCAGCTTAGCTGCGGGCTACTCCTGCAATGAGCAGTTCTTC.

The V and J genes are TRBV6-6 and TRBJ1-2; possible D gene TRBD1, 6 bases. The CDR3 extends over 12 amino acids. V was cut by 9 bases and J by 8 bases, with 16 bases left in between. Germline-derived CDR1 and CDR2 are MNHNY and SVGAGI (reference sequence). CDR3 DNA: TGTGCCAGTTGGGTGGCAGGGGTGGGCTACACCTTC. Translation: CASWVAGVGYTF.

This clone has just a few counts. The chain carries TRBV6-6 and TRBJ1-1; D is undetermined. Germline CDR1 is MNHNY and CDR2 is SVGAGI (reference sequence). CDR3 length: 13 residues. V was pared by 4 bases and J by 0 bases, with 6 bases between. The CDR3 sequence is CASSSLLNTEAFF. CDR3 DNA: TGTGCCAGCAGTTCTTTATTGAACACTGAAGCTTTCTTT.

The V gene is TRBV18, the J gene TRBJ1-1; 10 bases line up with TRBD1. This CDR3 comprises 18 residues. Germline CDR1 is KGHSH and CDR2 is LQKENI. With 0 bases clipped from V and 0 bases from J, the junction kept 7 bases outside the gene matches. The CDR3 is CASSPPVGQGPMNTEAFF. The CDR3 DNA is TGTGCCAGCTCACCACCGGTGGGACAGGGGCCCATGAACACTGAAGCTTTCTTT. Drawing the rest from reference TRBV18 and TRBJ1-1, the complete variable domain is NAGVMQNPRHLVRRRGQEARLRCSPMKGHSHVYWYRQLPEEGLKFMVYLQKENIIDESGMPKERFSAEFPKEGPSILRIQQVVRGDSAAYFCASSPPVGQGPMNTEAFFGQGTRLTVV.

The V gene is TRBV19, the J gene TRBJ1-1, with 11 bases that match TRBD1. The J segment lost 4 bases and the V segment lost 6 bases, leaving 7 bases of the junction unmatched. CDR1 is LNHDA and CDR2 is SQIVND in the germline V gene (reference sequence). The CDR3 loop spans 15 amino acids. The CDR3 DNA is TGTGCCAGTAGGAAGTTGGGGACAGGGGGCACTGAAGCTTTCTTT. This translates into CASRKLGTGGTEAFF.

The chain employs TRBV2 and TRBJ2-5; 12 positions agree with TRBD2. Germline CDR1 and CDR2: SNHLY and FYNNEI. The junction had 13 bases not matched to a gene; V was cut back by 4 bases and J by 4 bases. This CDR3 contains 18 residues. The CDR3 spells CASSVGLAGGRSGETQYF. CDR3 bases: TGTGCCAGCAGTGTGGGCCTAGCGGGGGGGCGGAGTGGAGAGACCCAGTACTTC.

This chain links TRBV27 with TRBJ2-7; TRBD1 matches at 10 bases. The germline V gene has CDR1 MNHEY and CDR2 SMNVEV (reference sequence). Trimming took 0 bases from V and 4 from J; bases not matched to a gene: 6. There are 16 residues in the CDR3. CDR3: CASSLSRTGGAYEQYF. CDR3 DNA: TGTGCCAGCAGTTTATCCCGGACAGGGGGGGCTTACGAGCAGTACTTC.

The J gene is TRBJ2-4, the V gene TRBV10-3, with D possibly matching TRBD2 (5 bases). The germline CDR1 and CDR2 sequences are ENHRY and SYGVKD. CDR3 length: 16 residues. The germline V and J ends were trimmed by 0 bases and 0 bases, with 9 bases remaining between them. CDR3: CAISESPGLAKNIQYF. The DNA of the CDR3 is TGTGCCATCAGTGAGTCGCCAGGACTAGCCAAAAACATTCAGTACTTC.

The chain is built from TRBV4-1 and TRBJ2-3; TRBD2 aligns across 9 bases. The V segment lost 4 bases and the J segment 5 bases; nucleotides outside the gene matches: 7. Germline loops: CDR1 MGHRA, CDR2 YSYEKL. The length of the CDR3 is 15 residues. The CDR3 here is CASSPNLLAGDTQYF. CDR3 sequence (DNA): TGCGCCAGCAGCCCAAACCTACTAGCGGGAGATACGCAGTATTTT.